The source of this T cell receptor beta chain is a study of blood T cell repertoires in COVID-19. Study background: In each case, the material was cDNA or gDNA derived from T cells, B-cell-depleted T cells, or PBMCs.

Methods used by the authors: By means of reference gene primer amplification, nucleated cell counts were estimated. The data were produced by immunoSEQ multiplex PCR, yet TCRdb's version contains in-frame clones alone and is incomplete. V and J calls and clone size are those listed in that table; D and trimming were worked out from the DNA. The sample contains more than 35,000 clones, around 86% of which appear only once. The clonotype was recovered from a woman aged 80 or over with acute or convalescent COVID-19. The specimen was peripheral blood.

CDR3 amino acids: CAWGPASAKGYTF. CDR3 coding DNA: TGTGCCTGGGGCCCCGCCAGCGCGAAGGGCTACACCTTC. J is TRBJ1-2 and V is TRBV30; no definite D call. V lost 5 bases and J 8 bases, leaving 18 bases between the germline ends. Germline loops: CDR1 GTSNPN, CDR2 SVGIG (reference sequence). The CDR3 length is 13 residues.